This record looks at one T cell receptor (beta chain) sequence and its context. This sample was taken from a study of T cells in Graves' hyperthyroidism and ophthalmopathy. CDR1 is SGHVT and CDR2 is SQSDAQ in the germline V gene. The CDR3 is made up of 13 amino acids. With 11 bases removed from V and 2 bases from J, the gap between germline ends came to 15 bases. Diagnoses rested on clinical symptoms, serum thyroxine and TRAb, thyroid ultrasound and orbital computed tomography. Using RNA transcripts as the source, TCR beta CDR3 regions were amplified. During a first-round RT-PCR of the TCR CDR3, the HTBI primer set was used. Via MiXCR, TCRdb re-called the multiplex PCR reads, giving one row per CDR3 protein. The top ten hold approximately 7.2% of the sample, which has 600,000 to 700,000 distinct CDR3 sequences, 45% seen once.

The clonotype was recovered from an adult man with Graves' disease, either hyperthyroidism or ophthalmopathy (not recorded which). What was sequenced was peripheral blood or thyroid tissue (not recorded which). J is TRBJ1-2 and V is TRBV7-4; D is undetermined. This chain's CDR3 is CAWSVLGNYGYTF. CDR3 DNA: TGTGCCTGGAGTGTACTGGGGAACTATGGCTACACCTTC.